This T cell receptor beta chain was retrieved from a study of identical twins. Overall study results and limits: Recombination models fit unrelated individuals' TCR alpha sharing but underestimated twins'. Insertions ran lower in abundant cord blood beta clonotypes, though not in memory repertoires.

Worth noting for this clonotype: Its antigen is currently unknown. Germline and junction disagree at one end, which may indicate a read error.

Unique molecular identifiers were in the cDNA, with template-switch universal primer binding. TCRdb re-called the 5' RACE reads with MiXCR, one entry per CDR3 protein. Of about 530,000 distinct CDR3 sequences in the sample, about 16% were seen once. This same sample was also part of a study on yellow fever vaccine responses in identical twins.

Sequenced input: CD4+ T cells sorted from blood. This sequence was found in a woman between 18 and 29 years old in good health.

The CDR3 region is CANSPQPSGPLAKNIQYF. The CDR3, as DNA: TGCGCCAACAGCCCACAGCCCTCCGGTCCCCTAGCCAAAAACATTCAGTACTTC. This rearrangement joins TRBV5-1 to TRBJ2-4; no firm D call. This CDR3 has 18 residues. Germline V lookup: CDR1 SGHRS, CDR2 YFSETQ. The whole variable domain, filled in from reference TRBV5-1 and TRBJ2-4, reads KAGVTQTPRYLIKTRGQQVTLSCSPISGHRSVSWYQQTPGQGLQFLFEYFSETQRNKGNFPGRFSGRQFSNSRSEMNVSTLELGDSALYLCANSPQPSGPLAKNIQYFGAGTRLSVL.